A selection of T cell receptor beta chains follows, all from one sample in a study of beta chain features in type 1 diabetes. Some clones are missing from TCRdb's copy, which holds only in-frame ones; the method was immunoSEQ multiplex PCR. Here the sample spans approximately 60,000 clones, around 53% being singletons. The sequenced material came from Tregs from blood. These receptors were obtained from a woman aged 40-49 years with type 1 diabetes. Both conserved end residues are trimmed from each CDR3. Each record gives: V gene, J gene, clone size, CDR3 protein. The listing skips clone size in some rows; elsewhere it reads once, few, many or a size class.

>TRBV6-6|TRBJ2-7|-
ASSFRDNLYEQY
>TRBV14|TRBJ2-1|-
ASSQLRETARF
>TRBV5-1|TRBJ2-6|-
ASSGRVAGANVLT
>TRBV27|TRBJ2-5|-
ASSLLPGLRGETQY
>TRBV10-3|TRBJ2-1|-
AISARTSGNEQF
>TRBV9|TRBJ1-2|-
ASSELSRPHGDYGYT
>TRBV4-3|TRBJ2-1|few
ASSLLRGEGNEQF
>TRBV6-6|TRBJ1-6|-
ASSFDRGNSPLH
>TRBV6-5|TRBJ1-5|-
ASSPQGNQPQH
>TRBV5-8|TRBJ1-1|-
ASSLNYDRSITAF
>TRBV11-3|TRBJ1-1|few
ASSRQGRGSNTEAF
>TRBV18|TRBJ2-1|-
ASSSTAGGRLDSEQF
>TRBV7-2|TRBJ1-2|-
ASRDRAFYGYT
>TRBV4-3|TRBJ1-2|-
ASSQDQENYGYT
>TRBV4-1|TRBJ1-2|few
ASSRQLSSAGYT
>TRBV29-1|TRBJ2-5|-
SAMRAKTQY
>TRBV7-2|TRBJ2-5|once
ASSPPGLASQETQY
>TRBV4-3|TRBJ2-1|-
ASSLGTAGSSYNEQF
>TRBV6-5|TRBJ1-2|few
ASSRTGPNYGYT
>TRBV7-3|TRBJ1-1|few
ASSLGRQASEAF
>TRBV28|TRBJ1-2|-
ASSPTYYGYT
>TRBV5-4|TRBJ1-6|-
ASSSWSGGSPLH
>TRBV6-5|TRBJ2-3|-
ASRRTRGTDTQY
>TRBV11-2|TRBJ1-1|-
ASSVDYTEAF
>TRBV28|TRBJ1-2|few
ASSLSQGGGYT